The rows below give T cell receptor beta chains drawn from one sample of a study of long-term antiretroviral therapy in people with HIV. Clones were sequenced by immunoSEQ multiplex PCR, and TCRdb holds only the in-frame ones, with some missing. The table shows tens of thousands of clones, with 76% occurring only once. The sequences come from unsorted PBMCs, collected 1.1 years before starting antiretroviral therapy. The receptors stem from a woman aged 35 to 49 with HIV. CDR3s include the opening cysteine and the closing phenylalanine or tryptophan. The D gene is left open where the match is weak. For some rows the clone size is stated as once, few or many, or as a class when expanded; others skip it.

j_gene	v_gene	d_gene	abundance	CDR3nt	CDR3aa
TRBJ2-5	TRBV5-6	NA	NA	TGTGCCAGCAGCCCCACGGTGGGCCCTGCGGGAGAGACCCAGTACTTC	CASSPTVGPAGETQYF
TRBJ1-2	TRBV7-2	TRBD1	NA	TGTGCCAGCAGCTCCATAGGGGGGACAGGGACCTATGGCTACACCTTC	CASSSIGGTGTYGYTF
TRBJ1-2	TRBV29-1	NA	NA	TGCAGCGACAGAGGCGGCTATGGCTACACCTTC	CSDRGGYGYTF
TRBJ2-7	TRBV10-1	NA	NA	TGCGCCAGCAGTCGCACAGGGTCCTACGAGCAGTACTTC	CASSRTGSYEQYF
TRBJ2-1	TRBV11-2	TRBD1	NA	TGTGCCAGCAGCCACCGCGGGACAGGGGTAGTTAACAATGAGCAGTTCTTC	CASSHRGTGVVNNEQFF
TRBJ1-1	TRBV13	NA	NA	TGTGCCAGCAGCTTAGGCCCAGTGAACACTGAAGCTTTCTTT	CASSLGPVNTEAFF
TRBJ2-1	TRBV15	NA	few	TGTGCCACCAGCAGAGCAGGGCGGGGCGGCAATGAGCAGTTCTTC	CATSRAGRGGNEQFF
TRBJ1-2	TRBV19	TRBD1	NA	TGTGCCAGTAGTAACCGGGACAGGGCTTATGGCTACACCTTC	CASSNRDRAYGYTF
TRBJ2-5	TRBV11-3	TRBD2	NA	TGTGCCAGCAGCTTAGGGGGCGGGGGTGAAGAGACCCAGTACTTC	CASSLGGGGEETQYF
TRBJ1-4	TRBV2	NA	few	TGTGCCAGCAGTGAAGGGCCGACCAATGAAAAACTGTTTTTT	CASSEGPTNEKLFF
TRBJ2-5	TRBV7-9	NA	NA	TGTGCCAGCAGCCCTGAAGGAATCGGAGAGACCCAGTACTTC	CASSPEGIGETQYF
TRBJ2-3	TRBV25-1	NA	NA	TGTGCCAGCAGTGACCCGTGGTCATACACTAGCACAGATACGCAGTATTTT	CASSDPWSYTSTDTQYF
TRBJ1-1	TRBV30	NA	NA	TGTGCCTGGAGTGTTAGTCTGACTGAAGCTTTCTTT	CAWSVSLTEAFF
TRBJ2-1	TRBV9	TRBD2	NA	TGTGCCAGCAGCGTAGATGGGACTAACCCAGGTCGGGAGTTCTTC	CASSVDGTNPGREFF
TRBJ2-7	TRBV28	TRBD1	NA	TGTGCCAGCAGTTCCCTCCTTGGGACAGGGAAGGGGCGCGAGCAGTACTTC	CASSSLLGTGKGREQYF
TRBJ1-1	TRBV27	NA	NA	TGTGCCAGCAGTTTCCAAAACCTGGTCACTGAAGCTTTCTTT	CASSFQNLVTEAFF
TRBJ1-2	TRBV6-5	TRBD1	NA	TGTGCCAGCAGTCTGCCGGGACAGGGGAACGGCTACACCTTC	CASSLPGQGNGYTF
TRBJ1-2	TRBV6-6	TRBD1	NA	TGTGCCAGCAGTTTGGGACAGTCGAGCTATGGCTACACCTTC	CASSLGQSSYGYTF
TRBJ1-1	TRBV5-1	NA	NA	TGCGCCAGCAGCTTAGGGTACAACACTGAAGCTTTCTTT	CASSLGYNTEAFF
TRBJ1-4	TRBV7-2	TRBD1	NA	TGTGCCAGCAGCCCCGCCGCGGCAGGGGGCAATGAAAAACTGTTTTTT	CASSPAAAGGNEKLFF
TRBJ1-1	TRBV12-5	TRBD1	NA	TGTGCTAGTGCCTCGCCAGGGGGGATGAACACTGAAGCTTTCTTT	CASASPGGMNTEAFF
TRBJ2-3	TRBV6-6	TRBD1	NA	TGTGCCAGCAGTCAGCAGGGGGCCTCGGCAGATACGCAGTATTTT	CASSQQGASADTQYF
TRBJ1-3	TRBV27	NA	NA	TGTGCCAGCAGTTTAAGCCAGAAAGGAAACACCATATATTTT	CASSLSQKGNTIYF
TRBJ2-7	TRBV7-8	TRBD1	NA	TGTGCCAGCAGCTTATCAAACAGGGGACAACCGGACTTC	CASSLSNRGQPDF